The 32 T cell receptor beta chains below all came from one sample that was sequenced in a study of blood T cells in healthy people across ages. Primed by a sample-barcoded 5' primer and a J-beta primer mix, a second PCR proceeded for roughly 7 to 12 cycles. A single record per CDR3 protein comes from TCRdb applying MiXCR to the 5' RACE reads. Altogether 800,000 to 1,300,000 distinct CDR3 sequences are present, approximately 25% being singletons, with the ten largest covering approximately 0.71%. This sample also appeared in a second study, on T cells of mothers and their children.

The specimen sequenced was blood. The receptors shown here come from a girl aged 2-10 years in good health.

The CDR3 spells CASSNADRGCEQYF. The CDR3 DNA reads TGTGCCAGTAGTAACGCGGACAGGGGGTGCGAGCAGTACTTC. The chain carries TRBV19 and TRBJ2-5, with 10 bases aligning to TRBD1. The DNA end lines up better with TRBJ2-7; the J call may be wrong. This CDR3 contains 14 residues. Germline V gene sequence: CDR1 LNHDA, CDR2 SQIVND (reference sequence).

This clonotype was observed a few times. The chain has TRBV28 and TRBJ2-7, with D possibly TRBD1 on 5 matching bases. The CDR3 loop spans 14 amino acids. The germline gives CDR1 MDHEN, CDR2 SYDVKM. The V end was cut by 7 bases, the J end by 0 bases, with 13 bases between. This CDR3 reads CASISDISSYEQYF. CDR3 bases: TGTGCCAGCATCTCGGACATTTCCTCCTACGAGCAGTACTTC.

The chain joins TRBV12-3 or TRBV12-4 to TRBJ2-1; TRBD2 agrees at 13 bases. The trim removed 3 bases at V and 3 bases at J, leaving 17 bases unmatched. The CDR3 has 21 residues. The CDR3 region is CASSFELERTSGRKGYNEQFF. The CDR3 DNA sequence: TGTGCCAGCAGTTTTGAGTTGGAAAGGACTAGCGGGAGAAAGGGCTACAATGAGCAGTTCTTC.

The J gene is TRBJ2-7, the V gene TRBV12-3 or TRBV12-4; TRBD1 is a possible D gene (6 bases). The CDR3 has 14 residues. V lost 5 bases to trimming and J lost 2 bases, with 13 bases between them. CDR3 nucleotide sequence: TGTGCCAGCAGTCCTCGGGACACAGCCTACGAGCAGTACTTC. This codes for CASSPRDTAYEQYF.

The chain couples TRBV12-3 or TRBV12-4 to TRBJ2-6; D is uncertain. This CDR3 comprises 13 residues. Deletions cut 7 bases from V and 2 bases from J, with 6 bases between. CDR3: CASMATGANVLTF. The DNA for the CDR3 is TGTGCCAGCATGGCAACTGGGGCCAACGTCCTGACTTTC.

The J gene is TRBJ1-3, the V gene TRBV12-3 or TRBV12-4; TRBD1 aligns across 8 bases. The CDR3 totals 16 residues. V trimming: 7 bases; J trimming: 0 bases; junction bases outside the gene matches: 8. CDR3 coding DNA: TGTGCCAGCAAACCCGGACAGGGCCTCTCTGGAAACACCATATATTTT. Translated: CASKPGQGLSGNTIYF.

There are a few counts of this clonotype. The chain joins TRBV20-1 to TRBJ2-5; D is unclear. V shed 6 bases and J shed 4 bases, with 15 bases lying between them. CDR1 is DFQATT and CDR2 is SNEGSKA in the germline V gene (reference sequence). The CDR3 is 13 amino acids. CDR3 nucleotide sequence: TGCAGTGCGGTTGTAGCTAGTCGAGAGACCCAGTACTTC. This encodes CSAVVASRETQYF.

The rearrangement links TRBV20-1 to TRBJ2-3; D possibly corresponds to TRBD2 (7 bases). Germline assignment: CDR1 DFQATT and CDR2 SNEGSKA (reference sequence). V lost 4 bases and J lost 2, with 22 bases in between. The CDR3 has 17 residues. CDR3: CSAIGGGKFLVTDTQYF. The CDR3 DNA sequence: TGCAGTGCTATCGGCGGGGGCAAGTTTCTGGTCACAGATACGCAGTATTTT.

The CDR3 DNA is TGTGCCAGCAGCGGACGCGCCAGCTCCTACAATGAGCAGTTCTTC. Translated: CASSGRASSYNEQFF. This sequence joins TRBV7-9 and TRBJ2-1; D gene ambiguous. CDR3 length equals 15 residues. CDR1 is SEHNR and CDR2 is FQNEAQ in the germline V gene (reference sequence). The V gene lost 5 bases and the J gene lost 0 bases, with 11 bases spanning the gap.

V and J are TRBV3-1 and TRBJ1-2; 8 bases align to TRBD1. This CDR3 comprises 15 residues. V was clipped by 3 bases and J by 6 bases; unmatched bases: 9. CDR1 and CDR2 from the germline V gene are LGHDT and YNNKEL (reference sequence). The CDR3 sequence is CASSHGTQGANGYTF. DNA for the CDR3: TGTGCCAGCAGCCATGGTACCCAGGGGGCTAATGGCTACACCTTC.

This clonotype was seen a handful of times. CDR3 sequence (DNA): TGTGCCAGCAGTTCCTTTGACAGGGGCGAGCAGTACTTC. This encodes CASSSFDRGEQYF. The chain joins TRBV2 to TRBJ2-5, with TRBD1 matching over 8 bases. The assigned J gene may be wrong: the sequence end matches TRBJ2-7 better. In germline, CDR1 is SNHLY, CDR2 FYNNEI. The length of the CDR3 is 13 residues.

This clonotype was recorded a few times. This chain joins TRBV6-1 and TRBJ2-5; maybe TRBD1 (6 bases). The better agreement between TRBJ2-7 and the DNA end casts doubt on the J call. This CDR3 is 16 amino acids long. Germline-derived CDR1 and CDR2 are MNHNS and SASEGT. The CDR3 loop is CASSERSGTTYYEQYF. The CDR3 DNA follows: TGTGCCAGCAGTGAGAGATCCGGGACAACCTACTACGAGCAGTACTTC.

This rearrangement joins TRBV12-3 or TRBV12-4 to TRBJ2-3; the D is unclear. The CDR3 spans 13 residues. Trimming removed 7 bases at V and 4 bases at J, with 12 bases between. CDR3 in DNA: TGTGCCAGCACGATACAGTTGGCAGATACGCAGTATTTT. It yields the protein CASTIQLADTQYF.

This clonotype was seen only a few times. This sequence joins TRBV4-2 and TRBJ2-5, with 7 nucleotides matching TRBD2. The CDR3 length is 17 residues. Germline values: CDR1 LGHNA, CDR2 YNFKEQ. Trimming at V came to 4 bases and at J to 1 base, leaving 12 bases not matched to a gene. The CDR3 region is CASSLIAGVGTQETQYF. CDR3 DNA sequence: TGTGCCAGCAGCCTCATAGCGGGCGTGGGAACCCAAGAGACCCAGTACTTC.

The gene calls are TRBV7-3 and TRBJ2-1; 11 bases agree with TRBD2. CDR3 size: 15 residues. Germline CDR1 is SGHTA and CDR2 is FQGTGA. J was trimmed by 5 bases and V by 3 bases; bases with no gene match: 3. CDR3 DNA sequence: TGTGCCAGCAGCTTCTTTAGCGGGAGGGACAATGAGCAGTTCTTC. Amino acid sequence: CASSFFSGRDNEQFF. The entire variable domain, with the rest obtained from reference TRBV7-3 and TRBJ2-1, is as follows: GAGVSQTPSNKVTEKGKYVELRCDPISGHTALYWYRQSLGQGPEFLIYFQGTGAADDSGLPNDRFFAVRPEGSVSTLKIQRTERGDSAVYLCASSFFSGRDNEQFFGPGTRLTVL.

The rearrangement joins TRBV7-2 to TRBJ2-3; 7 nucleotides line up with TRBD2. Germline V lookup: CDR1 SGHTA, CDR2 FQGNSA. This CDR3 is built from 16 residues. Trimming at V came to 2 bases and at J to 5 bases, leaving 10 bases not matched to a gene. The CDR3 DNA is TGTGCCAGCAGCTTAACCGGACTAGTAGGAGAAGATACGCAGTATTTT. It yields the protein CASSLTGLVGEDTQYF.

This clonotype turned up a few times. This chain connects TRBV20-1 to TRBJ2-2; 7 bases fit TRBD2. This CDR3 spans 15 amino acids. CDR1 is DFQATT and CDR2 is SNEGSKA in the germline V gene (reference sequence). V shed 5 bases and J 1 base; nucleotides not matched to a gene: 7. The CDR3 DNA follows: TGCAGTGCTCCTCCTAGCGGAGTGAACACCGGGGAGCTGTTTTTT. Protein: CSAPPSGVNTGELFF.

The chain couples TRBV4-1 to TRBJ1-1; D is ambiguous. V dropped 0 bases and J dropped 9 bases, with 17 bases sitting between them. The CDR3 totals 15 residues. The germline V gene has CDR1 MGHRA and CDR2 YSYEKL. CDR3 loop: CASSQEVRPGYQAFF. For the CDR3, the DNA is TGCGCCAGCAGCCAAGAAGTTCGACCCGGCTACCAAGCTTTCTTT.

This clonotype was observed a handful of times. The rearrangement uses TRBV28 and TRBJ2-3; 8 bases are shared with TRBD2. CDR1 is MDHEN, CDR2 SYDVKM, per germline. The CDR3 is 14 amino acids. With V trimmed by 8 bases and J by 4 bases, 8 bases remained unmatched. Here the CDR3 DNA reads TGTGCCAGCGCAAGCGGGGGCCTCTCAGATACGCAGTATTTT. It translates to CASASGGLSDTQYF.

This clonotype occurred a few times. The chain joins TRBV7-9 to TRBJ2-3; tentative D call: TRBD2 (6 bases). V was cut by 5 bases and J by 2 bases, with 14 bases left in between. The length of the CDR3 is 15 residues. Germline assignment: CDR1 SEHNR and CDR2 FQNEAQ (reference sequence). The CDR3 DNA is TGTGCCAGCAGCAGCCGGGACTTCACCACAGATACGCAGTATTTT. Its protein product is CASSSRDFTTDTQYF.

This clonotype was observed a handful of times. This chain uses TRBV7-9 with TRBJ1-4; D is uncertain. V lost 6 bases to trimming and J lost 5 bases, with 7 bases between them. The germline CDR1 and CDR2 sequences are SEHNR and FQNEAQ (reference sequence). This CDR3 region has 12 residues. CDR3 coding DNA: TGTGCCAGCAGTCCTATGAATGAAAAACTGTTTTTT. This encodes CASSPMNEKLFF.

Only a few counts were recorded for this clonotype. V and J are TRBV28 and TRBJ2-7; D is unresolved. Germline V lookup: CDR1 MDHEN, CDR2 SYDVKM. Trimming stripped 3 bases from V and 0 bases from J, with 6 bases between. The CDR3 runs to 13 residues. In nucleotides, the CDR3 is TGTGCCAGCAGTTTTGAAGCCTCCTACGAGCAGTACTTC. It yields the protein CASSFEASYEQYF.

Worth noting for this clonotype: Relative to the germline gene, one junction end is altered; a read error may explain this. The rearrangement links TRBV28 to TRBJ2-5; 7 bases map to TRBD1. The J call is doubtful: the DNA matches TRBJ2-7 better. The CDR3 is 14 residues long. Germline CDR1 MDHEN, CDR2 SYDVKM. CDR3 in DNA: TGTGCTAGCAGTTTATTGCGACAGGGAGACGAGCAGTACTTC. Its protein product is CASSLLRQGDEQYF.

Only a few counts were recorded for this clonotype. The gene calls are TRBV7-9 and TRBJ2-3; 8 nucleotides line up with TRBD1. CDR3 length equals 16 residues. Germline CDR1 and CDR2: SEHNR and FQNEAQ (reference sequence). V shed 6 bases, J shed 4 bases, and the junction held 12 bases outside the gene matches. The CDR3 DNA is TGTGCCAGCAGAGAAACGGGACAGGTCTCAGCAGATACGCAGTATTTT. Protein product: CASRETGQVSADTQYF.

This chain uses TRBV6-2 or TRBV6-3 with TRBJ2-5; D possibly matches TRBD1 or TRBD2 (5 bases each). The last part of the DNA fits TRBJ2-1 better; the J call may be wrong. CDR3 length: 16 residues. Per the germline V gene, CDR1 is MNHEY and CDR2 is SVGEGT. CDR3 bases: TGTGCCAGCAGTTCGCCCGATGCCGGGACGATTAATGAGCAGTTCTTC. It codes for CASSSPDAGTINEQFF.

Only a few counts were recorded for this clonotype. The chain recombines TRBV4-1 with TRBJ1-5; D unclear. The V gene's germline CDR1 is MGHRA and CDR2 YSYEKL. This CDR3 spans 12 amino acids. V was trimmed by 1 base and J by 10 bases, leaving 8 bases between them. The DNA for the CDR3 is TGCGCCAGCAGCCAAGGCCTGGGTCCCCAGCATTTT. It codes for CASSQGLGPQHF.

Comments on this clonotype: The CDR3 does not close with the conserved phenylalanine or tryptophan, likely indicating a read error. The chain uses TRBV24-1 and TRBJ1-1, with D unresolved. V was cut by 6 bases and J by 2 bases, with 9 bases left in between. CDR3 length: 13 residues. Germline assignment: CDR1 KGHDR and CDR2 SFDVKD. In DNA, the CDR3 is TGTGCCACCAGTCACCAATCAAACACTGAAGCTTTCCTT. Encoded protein: CATSHQSNTEAFL.

This clonotype has only a few counts. This rearrangement joins TRBV6-5 to TRBJ2-1; tentatively, D is TRBD1 (6 bases). Germline CDR1 MNHEY, CDR2 SVGAGI. Trimming cost V 2 bases and J 3 bases, with 11 bases left between them. This CDR3 contains 15 residues. CDR3 in amino acids: CASSYGGLDYNEQFF. CDR3 DNA sequence: TGTGCCAGCAGTTACGGGGGCTTAGACTACAATGAGCAGTTCTTC.

The chain links TRBV28 to TRBJ1-4; 7 nucleotides agree with TRBD1. V lost 5 bases to trimming and J lost 8 bases; unmatched junction nucleotides: 11. CDR1 is MDHEN and CDR2 is SYDVKM in the germline V gene. CDR3 size: 15 residues. The CDR3: CASSRRQGLREKLFF. The CDR3 DNA reads as TGTGCCAGCAGTCGAAGACAGGGCTTGAGGGAAAAACTGTTTTTT. The whole variable domain, remainder taken from reference TRBV28 and TRBJ1-4, is DVKVTQSSRYLVKRTGEKVFLECVQDMDHENMFWYRQDPGLGLRLIYFSYDVKMKEKGDIPEGYSVSREKKERFSLILESASTNQTSMYLCASSRRQGLREKLFFGSGTQLSVL.

The rearrangement uses TRBV28 and TRBJ2-7; no firm D call. This CDR3 region has 12 residues. Germline V gene lookup returns CDR1 MDHEN and CDR2 SYDVKM. V shed 5 bases and J shed 4 bases, with 9 bases lying between them. The CDR3 sequence: CASSERRYEQYF. CDR3 bases: TGTGCCAGCAGTGAAAGGCGGTACGAGCAGTACTTC. Full variable domain (outside the CDR3, taken from reference TRBV28 and TRBJ2-7): DVKVTQSSRYLVKRTGEKVFLECVQDMDHENMFWYRQDPGLGLRLIYFSYDVKMKEKGDIPEGYSVSREKKERFSLILESASTNQTSMYLCASSERRYEQYFGPGTRLTVT.

V gene TRBV2 combines with J gene TRBJ2-1, with D perhaps matching TRBD2 (5 bases). The germline CDR1 and CDR2 sequences are SNHLY and FYNNEI. This CDR3 spans 16 amino acids. Trimming left V 4 bases short and J 8 bases short, with 21 bases between. The CDR3 here is CASSGGEYGDIDEQFF. CDR3 nucleotide sequence: TGTGCCAGCAGTGGGGGAGAGTACGGAGATATCGATGAGCAGTTCTTC.

This clonotype came up once. The chain employs TRBV20-1 and TRBJ2-1, with 9 bases lining up with TRBD1. Germline V gene lookup returns CDR1 DFQATT and CDR2 SNEGSKA (reference sequence). Unmatched junction bases numbered 11, after V lost 6 bases and J lost 8 bases. This CDR3 is built from 14 residues. In DNA, the CDR3 is TGCAGTGCAATCTCGGGACAGGGTTTTTATGAGCAGTTCTTC. Its protein is CSAISGQGFYEQFF.